This note documents a single T cell receptor beta chain sequence. Its target is unknown. The PCR made use of 60 Vbeta and 13 Jbeta primers. Assay used: immunoSEQ multiplex PCR; TCRdb lists only in-frame clones, some missing. The repertoire consists of approximately 120,000 clones, with under 85% occurring once and the leading ten covering over 3.5%. Likely unrecorded immune exposures existed in these nominally healthy donors. This entry belongs to a study of cytomegalovirus exposure and HLA in healthy donors. Findings and caveats of the study: Among TCR beta chains, those listed as cytomegalovirus-associated numbered fewer than 200. Later work found most CMV-associated TCR beta chains apparently HLA-restricted. TCR beta V- and J-gene trimming, according to a later analysis, was linked to a missense DCLRE1C variant.

The CDR3 is 12 amino acids. Germline CDR1 and CDR2: SEHNR and FQNEAQ (reference sequence). The V end was cut by 2 bases, the J end by 7 bases, with 8 bases between. The chain is built from TRBV7-9 and TRBJ1-2; D possibly corresponds to TRBD1 (5 bases). The specimen was PBMCs. This receptor was taken from a woman aged 45-65 years in good health and CMV-seropositive. CDR3 sequence: CASSLQGCGYTF. The CDR3 nucleotides read TGTGCCAGCAGCTTACAGGGTTGTGGCTACACCTTC.